This T cell receptor beta chain was sequenced in a study of memory B cells and T cells in multiple sclerosis. In germline, CDR1 is LGHNA, CDR2 YSLEER. CDR3 size: 15 residues. After stimulus-free culture, autoproliferating CFSE-dim and non-proliferating CFSE-high T cells were sequenced separately. Approximately 5x10^7 CFSE-labeled PBMCs were cultured less than nine days unstimulated, then replicate wells were pooled. Without exogenous stimuli, around 0.5 uM CFSE-labeled PBMCs were cultured serum-free. Here immunoSEQ multiplex PCR was the method, and the copy in TCRdb shows in-frame clones only, minus some. The sample carries around 50,000 clones, over 75% recorded once. In the case of this clone: The antigen is unknown. Mismatch with germline at one junction end may stem from a read error.

Findings of the study overall: Normalization was needed because clone-set size differences affected shared clonotype counts.

The specimen sequenced was PBMCs from blood kept in culture. The receptor was isolated from a human donor with multiple sclerosis. The chain links TRBV4-3 to TRBJ1-6, with D uncertain. The CDR3 region is CASGQEKNSNSPLHF. The CDR3 coding sequence is TGCGCCAGCGGCCAAGAAAAGAACAGTAATTCACCCCTCCACTTT.